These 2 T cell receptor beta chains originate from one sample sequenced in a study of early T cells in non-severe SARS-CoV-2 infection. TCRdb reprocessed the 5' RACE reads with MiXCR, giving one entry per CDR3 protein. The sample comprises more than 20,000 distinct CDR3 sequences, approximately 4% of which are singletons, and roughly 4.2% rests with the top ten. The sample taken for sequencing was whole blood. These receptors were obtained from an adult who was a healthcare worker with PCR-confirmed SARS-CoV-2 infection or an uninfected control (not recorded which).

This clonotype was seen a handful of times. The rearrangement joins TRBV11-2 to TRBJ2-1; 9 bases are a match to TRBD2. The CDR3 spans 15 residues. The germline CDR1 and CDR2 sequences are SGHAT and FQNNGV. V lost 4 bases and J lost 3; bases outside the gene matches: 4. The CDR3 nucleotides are TGTGCCAGCAGCTCTAGCGGGGTAAGCTACAATGAGCAGTTCTTC. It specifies CASSSSGVSYNEQFF.

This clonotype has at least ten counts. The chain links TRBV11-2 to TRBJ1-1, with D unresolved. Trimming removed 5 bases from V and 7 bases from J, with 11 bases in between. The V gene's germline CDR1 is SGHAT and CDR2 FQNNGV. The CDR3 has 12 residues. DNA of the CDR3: TGTGCCAGCAGCCTATCCCAGCATGAAGCTTTCTTT. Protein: CASSLSQHEAFF.